These T cell receptor beta chains were read from a single sample in a study of T-cell memory formation after mild COVID-19. Each CDR3 protein gets one entry after TCRdb re-called the 5' RACE reads with MiXCR. Of roughly 310,000 distinct CDR3 sequences listed, around a sixth are singletons. The sequenced sample consisted of PBMCs or a T cell subset sorted from them (not recorded which). The receptors were sampled from a man younger than 30 who had mild COVID-19 (a few samples of this study predate the infection). Cell type and time point are not known. CDR3s include the opening cysteine and the closing phenylalanine or tryptophan. Fields, in order: V gene, D gene, clone size, J gene, CDR3 DNA, CDR3 protein. The D gene is left open where the match is weak. A row's size may be missing; if present it is once, few, many or a size class.

V: TRBV24-1
D: -
size: -
J: TRBJ2-3
DNA: TGTGCCACCAGTGATTCCGGCCGGGGCACAGATACGCAGTATTTT
CDR3: CATSDSGRGTDTQYF

V: TRBV12-3/TRBV12-4
D: -
size: -
J: TRBJ2-1
DNA: TGTGCCAGCATCCAAGGCAGGGGACCCTACAATGAGCAGTTCTTC
CDR3: CASIQGRGPYNEQFF

V: TRBV27
D: -
size: -
J: TRBJ1-6
DNA: TGTGCCAGCAGTTTCCGGCCGATTGAGTCACCCCTCCACTTT
CDR3: CASSFRPIESPLHF

V: TRBV14
D: -
size: many
J: TRBJ2-1
DNA: TGTGCCAGCAGCCCCACTGGGACTTCCCACAATGAGCAGTTCTTC
CDR3: CASSPTGTSHNEQFF

V: TRBV4-3
D: TRBD2
size: many
J: TRBJ2-7
DNA: TGCGCCAGCAGCCAAACCCTGACTAGCGGCCGCTACGAGCAGTACTTC
CDR3: CASSQTLTSGRYEQYF

V: TRBV7-9
D: -
size: -
J: TRBJ2-5
DNA: TGTGCCAGCAGCTTGGCCCGTGGCAGCCTTAAAGAGACCCAGTACTTC
CDR3: CASSLARGSLKETQYF

V: TRBV15
D: -
size: few
J: TRBJ1-4
DNA: TGTGCCACCAGCAGAGAGGAAAGGAGGGCTAATGAAAAACTGTTTTTT
CDR3: CATSREERRANEKLFF

V: TRBV5-1
D: -
size: -
J: TRBJ2-3
DNA: TGCGCCAGCAGCTCTTCAGTTACCCATACGCAGTATTTT
CDR3: CASSSSVTHTQYF

V: TRBV11-2
D: TRBD2
size: -
J: TRBJ2-5
DNA: TGTGCCAGCAGCCCCCGGGCTAGCGGGGAGATAAAAGAGACCCAGTACTTC
CDR3: CASSPRASGEIKETQYF

V: TRBV5-1
D: TRBD1
size: -
J: TRBJ1-6
DNA: TGCGCCAGCAGCCTCGTACAGGGGGATAATTCACCCCTCCACTTT
CDR3: CASSLVQGDNSPLHF

V: TRBV15
D: -
size: few
J: TRBJ2-2
DNA: TGTGCCACCAGCAGTGGGCGGGGTTTCACCGGGGAGCTGTTTTTT
CDR3: CATSSGRGFTGELFF

V: TRBV4-3
D: -
size: -
J: TRBJ1-2
DNA: TGCGCCAGCAGCCAAGAAACGGCCACTAACTATGGCTACACCTTC
CDR3: CASSQETATNYGYTF

V: TRBV28
D: -
size: -
J: TRBJ1-1
DNA: TGTGCCAGCAGTTTAGTCTGGCTGAACACTGAAGCTTTCTTT
CDR3: CASSLVWLNTEAFF

V: TRBV20-1
D: -
size: few
J: TRBJ2-5
DNA: TGCAGTGCCCCAAACCCAAGGCACGGGCAAGAGACCCAGTACTTC
CDR3: CSAPNPRHGQETQYF

V: TRBV29-1
D: -
size: many
J: TRBJ2-3
DNA: TGCAGCGTTGACGGCGGGGAAGGCACAGATACGCAGTATTTT
CDR3: CSVDGGEGTDTQYF

V: TRBV7-9
D: -
size: -
J: TRBJ2-1
DNA: TGTGCCAGCAGCGGGGAGTCCACCTACAATGAGCAGTTCTTC
CDR3: CASSGESTYNEQFF

V: TRBV10-3
D: -
size: -
J: TRBJ1-4
DNA: TGTGCCATCAGTTCGTCAGGGGCCTCAACTAATGAAAAACTGTTTTTT
CDR3: CAISSSGASTNEKLFF

V: TRBV29-1
D: -
size: -
J: TRBJ2-7
DNA: TGCAGCGTTGCTCAGTACTACGAGCAGTACTTC
CDR3: CSVAQYYEQYF

V: TRBV4-3
D: -
size: many
J: TRBJ2-1
DNA: TGCGCCAGCAGCCAAGGGGCAGGGGTCTACAATGAGCAGTTCTTC
CDR3: CASSQGAGVYNEQFF

V: TRBV24-1
D: -
size: few
J: TRBJ1-1
DNA: TGTGCCACCAGTGATTCCGTCGGGAACACTGAAGCTTTCTTT
CDR3: CATSDSVGNTEAFF

V: TRBV12-3/TRBV12-4
D: TRBD2
size: few
J: TRBJ2-1
DNA: TGTGCCAGCAGTTTAAGGGTAGCGGGGGGGTTATACAATGAGCAGTTCTTC
CDR3: CASSLRVAGGLYNEQFF

V: TRBV6-2/TRBV6-3
D: TRBD2
size: -
J: TRBJ2-3
DNA: TGTGCCAGCAGTTACGACGAGACTAGCGGGGGTACAGATACGCAGTATTTT
CDR3: CASSYDETSGGTDTQYF

V: TRBV6-2/TRBV6-3
D: TRBD1
size: few
J: TRBJ2-1
DNA: TGTGCCAGCAGTAAACAGGGGGGTGAGCAGTTCTTC
CDR3: CASSKQGGEQFF

V: TRBV20-1
D: -
size: -
J: TRBJ1-1
DNA: TGCAGTGCTAGAGATGGCCAGCTCATAATCACTGAAGCTTTCTTT
CDR3: CSARDGQLIITEAFF

V: TRBV5-1
D: TRBD1
size: few
J: TRBJ2-7
DNA: TGCGCCAGCAGCTCCAACCGGGACAGTCCCTACGAGCAGTACTTC
CDR3: CASSSNRDSPYEQYF

V: TRBV12-3/TRBV12-4
D: TRBD1
size: -
J: TRBJ1-6
DNA: TGTGCCAGCAGAGGCAGGGACAGGGGTTCCTATAATTCACCCCTCCACTTT
CDR3: CASRGRDRGSYNSPLHF

V: TRBV14
D: TRBD2
size: -
J: TRBJ2-5
DNA: TGTGCCAGCAGCCAAGAAGTGTGGCGGGAGAGCCAAGAGACCCAGTACTTC
CDR3: CASSQEVWRESQETQYF

V: TRBV11-1
D: TRBD1
size: -
J: TRBJ1-1
DNA: TGTGCCAGCAGCTTACGAGGACAGGGGAGACGTTCTTTCTTT
CDR3: CASSLRGQGRRSFF

V: TRBV5-1
D: TRBD1
size: few
J: TRBJ2-1
DNA: TGCGCCAGCAGCCCAGGGACAGGGGACTCCTACAATGAGCAGTTCTTC
CDR3: CASSPGTGDSYNEQFF

V: TRBV7-2
D: TRBD2
size: few
J: TRBJ2-1
DNA: TGTGCCAGCACCTTTAGCGGGGGAGACCTCCACGATGAGCAGTTCTTC
CDR3: CASTFSGGDLHDEQFF